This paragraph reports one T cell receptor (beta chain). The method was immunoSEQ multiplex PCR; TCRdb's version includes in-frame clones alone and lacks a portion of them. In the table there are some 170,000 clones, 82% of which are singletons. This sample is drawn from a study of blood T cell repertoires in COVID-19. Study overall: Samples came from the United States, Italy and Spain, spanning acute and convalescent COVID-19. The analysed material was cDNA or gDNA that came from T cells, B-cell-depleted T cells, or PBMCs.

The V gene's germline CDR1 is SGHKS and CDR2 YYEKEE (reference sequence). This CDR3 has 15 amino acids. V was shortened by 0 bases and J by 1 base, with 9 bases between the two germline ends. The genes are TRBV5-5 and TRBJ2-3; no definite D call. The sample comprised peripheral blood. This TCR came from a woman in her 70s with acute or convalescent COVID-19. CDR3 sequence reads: CASSLVYGGTDTQYF. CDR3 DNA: TGTGCCAGCAGCTTGGTCTATGGAGGCACAGATACGCAGTATTTT.